The 31 T cell receptor beta chains below all came from one sample that was sequenced in a study of beta chain features in type 1 diabetes. Expressed TCRB transcripts were sequenced after all isolated RNA was converted to cDNA. Sequencing used immunoSEQ multiplex PCR; TCRdb keeps in-frame clones, though not all of them. The sample has 140,000 or so clones, 10% to 15% seen once. These receptors have no known antigen. Study observations and caveats: TCRB CDR3s from Type 1 diabetes patients were moderately but significantly shorter in all four CD4+ subsets.

Sequencing used central memory CD4+ T cells from blood. The source is a man younger than 30 with type 1 diabetes.

This clone was observed a handful of times. The genes are TRBV5-4 and TRBJ2-1, with 7 bases lining up with TRBD2. This CDR3 is built from 14 residues. V shed 0 bases and J 7 bases; nucleotides not matched to a gene: 4. The V gene's germline CDR1 is SGHNT and CDR2 YYREEE (reference sequence). The CDR3 sequence: CASSLGLARNEQFF. CDR3 sequence (DNA): TGTGCCAGCAGCTTGGGACTAGCCCGGAATGAGCAGTTCTTC.

In this sample, this clone turned up a few times. V is TRBV4-1 and J is TRBJ2-7, with D possibly TRBD2 on 6 matching bases. The germline CDR1 and CDR2 sequences are MGHRA and YSYEKL. The CDR3 sequence is 17 residues long. V was clipped by 4 bases and J by 5 bases, with 24 bases between them. CDR3 sequence (DNA): TGCGCCAGCAGCCCACCCCCGGGAGCGGGCGGGTCCCACGAGCAGTACTTC. Translated: CASSPPPGAGGSHEQYF.

The rearrangement uses TRBV11-2 and TRBJ2-1; maybe TRBD1 (7 bases). This CDR3 is 14 amino acids long. Trimming cost V 5 bases and J 8 bases, with 16 bases left between them. Germline V gene lookup returns CDR1 SGHAT and CDR2 FQNNGV. In DNA form, the CDR3 reads TGTGCCAGCAGCCCATTACAGGGGAGGCATGAGCAGTTCTTC. It specifies CASSPLQGRHEQFF. Using reference TRBV11-2 and TRBJ2-1 for the parts outside the CDR3, the full variable domain is EAGVAQSPRYKIIEKRQSVAFWCNPISGHATLYWYQQILGQGPKLLIQFQNNGVVDDSQLPKDRFSAERLKGVDSTLKIQPAKLEDSAVYLCASSPLQGRHEQFFGPGTRLTVL.

V gene TRBV19 combines with J gene TRBJ1-1, with a possible D match to TRBD1 (6 bases). The CDR3 contains 12 residues. Deletions cut 4 bases from V and 6 bases from J, with 9 bases between. CDR1 LNHDA and CDR2 SQIVND come from the germline V gene (reference sequence). CDR3 sequence (DNA): TGTGCCAGTAGTAGTCGGACAGCTGAAGCTTTCTTT. Translating it yields CASSSRTAEAFF. Complete variable domain (other parts from reference TRBV19 and TRBJ1-1): DGGITQSPKYLFRKEGQNVTLSCEQNLNHDAMYWYRQDPGQGLRLIYYSQIVNDFQKGDIAEGYSVSREKKESFPLTVTSAQKNPTAFYLCASSSRTAEAFFGQGTRLTVV.

The chain carries TRBV6-5 and TRBJ1-6; D call uncertain. The CDR3 contains 14 residues. V was shortened by 0 bases and J by 7 bases, with 7 bases between the two germline ends. Germline CDR1 reads MNHEY; CDR2 reads SVGAGI. CDR3 nucleotide sequence: TGTGCCAGCAGTTACTCTCAGCCCAATTCACCCCTCCACTTT. Amino acid sequence: CASSYSQPNSPLHF.

In this sample, this clone turned up a few times. The genes are TRBV27 and TRBJ2-5; 9 bases align to TRBD1. V lost 5 bases and J lost 5; bases outside the gene matches: 12. The CDR3 is 16 amino acids. From germline, CDR1 is MNHEY and CDR2 SMNVEV (reference sequence). The chain's CDR3 is CASSLAPTGGRETQYF. CDR3 DNA sequence: TGTGCCAGCAGTCTCGCCCCGACAGGGGGTAGGGAGACCCAGTACTTC.

With regard to this clone: A much more abundant neighbour one base away suggests this may be a read error. V and J are TRBV4-1 and TRBJ2-5, with D uncertain. CDR3 length: 14 amino acids. Per germline, CDR1 MGHRA and CDR2 YSYEKL. With 1 base removed from V and 1 base from J, the gap between germline ends came to 7 bases. CDR3 amino acids: CASSQATGQETQYF. The CDR3 DNA follows: TGCGCCAGCAGCCAAGCGACGGGCCAAGAGACCCAGTACTTC.

The CDR3 spells CASSLGGRETQYF. CDR3 coding DNA: TGTGCCAGCAGCTTGGGGGGACGGGAGACCCAGTACTTC. The V gene is TRBV5-6, the J gene TRBJ2-5; D is tentatively TRBD1 or TRBD2 (5 bases each). V lost 0 bases, J lost 5 bases, and 8 bases lay in between. CDR1 is SGHDT and CDR2 is YYEEEE in the germline V gene. The CDR3 consists of 13 residues. Variable domain in full (rest from reference TRBV5-6 and TRBJ2-5): DAGVTQSPTHLIKTRGQQVTLRCSPKSGHDTVSWYQQALGQGPQFIFQYYEEEERQRGNFPDRFSGHQFPNYSSELNVNALLLGDSALYLCASSLGGRETQYFGPGTRLLVL.

The sample holds a few counts of this clone. This chain links TRBV5-1 with TRBJ2-2; 8 bases are shared with TRBD1. V dropped 4 bases and J dropped 6; count of bases not matched to a gene: 8. CDR1 and CDR2 (germline): SGHRS, YFSETQ. The CDR3 totals 15 residues. CDR3 residues: CASSVDRASAGELFF. CDR3 DNA: TGCGCCAGCAGCGTGGACAGGGCGTCCGCCGGGGAGCTGTTTTTT.

This clone was picked up a small number of times. The chain recombines TRBV5-6 with TRBJ1-3, with a tentative D call TRBD1 (5 bases). Trimming took 5 bases from V and 4 from J, leaving 13 bases between them. The CDR3 covers 14 residues. Germline V gene sequence: CDR1 SGHDT, CDR2 YYEEEE. CDR3 sequence reads: CASRKPGEGNTIYF. In DNA, the CDR3 is TGTGCCAGCAGAAAACCGGGGGAAGGAAACACCATATATTTT. The full variable domain, completed using reference TRBV5-6 and TRBJ1-3, is DAGVTQSPTHLIKTRGQQVTLRCSPKSGHDTVSWYQQALGQGPQFIFQYYEEEERQRGNFPDRFSGHQFPNYSSELNVNALLLGDSALYLCASRKPGEGNTIYFGEGSWLTVV.

This clone appeared a few times. The J gene is TRBJ2-1, the V gene TRBV29-1; D is possibly TRBD2 (6 bases). This CDR3 spans 15 amino acids. V shed 0 bases and J shed 2 bases, with 11 bases lying between them. Germline CDR1 is SQVTM and CDR2 is ANQGSEA. The CDR3 bases are TGCAGCGTTGAAGAGGGAGGAGGGACCTACAATGAGCAGTTCTTC. Translating gives CSVEEGGGTYNEQFF.

By sample share, this clone is medium-sized. The rearrangement uses TRBV5-5 and TRBJ2-1; 9 bases match TRBD1. The V and J ends lost 0 bases and 7 bases, in that order; junction bases with no gene match: 8. The CDR3 spans 16 residues. CDR1 is SGHKS, CDR2 YYEKEE, per germline (reference sequence). The DNA of the CDR3 is TGTGCCAGCAGCTTGGTGGGACAGGGTGAGTGGAATGAGCAGTTCTTC. The encoded protein is CASSLVGQGEWNEQFF. Full variable domain (missing parts from reference TRBV5-5 and TRBJ2-1): DAGVTQSPTHLIKTRGQQVTLRCSPISGHKSVSWYQQVLGQGPQFIFQYYEKEERGRGNFPDRFSARQFPNYSSELNVNALLLGDSALYLCASSLVGQGEWNEQFFGPGTRLTVL.

Regarding this clone: One end of the junction varies from germline; a read error may be responsible. J is TRBJ1-2 and V is TRBV2; D is uncertain. This CDR3 comprises 8 residues. CDR1 SNHLY and CDR2 FYNNEI come from the germline V gene. This chain's CDR3 is CASSLAAF. The DNA of the CDR3 is TGTGCCAGCAGTCTCGCTGCCTTC.

The CDR3 region has the DNA TGTGCCAGCAGCTTAGGTTTCTACGAGCAGTACTTC. Amino acid sequence: CASSLGFYEQYF. The rearrangement joins TRBV7-8 to TRBJ2-7, with no clear D. The CDR3 consists of 12 residues. Trimming pared 1 base from V and 3 bases from J, leaving 4 bases between. Germline CDR1 is SGHVS and CDR2 is FQNEAQ. Filled out from reference TRBV7-8 and TRBJ2-7, the complete variable domain reads GAGVSQSPRYKVAKRGQDVALRCDPISGHVSLFWYQQALGQGPEFLTYFQNEAQLDKSGLPSDRFFAERPEGSVSTLKIQRTQQEDSAVYLCASSLGFYEQYFGPGTRLTVT.

V and J are TRBV6-1 and TRBJ2-7; 7 bases line up with TRBD2. The ends lost 8 bases at V and 2 bases at J; junction bases unmatched: 3. Germline lookup yields CDR1 MNHNS and CDR2 SASEGT. This CDR3 is built from 12 residues. The CDR3 spells CASWGTTYEQYF. In nucleotides, the CDR3 is TGTGCCAGCTGGGGGACTACCTACGAGCAGTACTTC.

This clone occurred a few times. CDR3 bases: TGTGCCAGCGGCCTTAGCGGGGGGGGTGAGCAGTTCTTC. Translation gives CASGLSGGGEQFF. J is TRBJ2-1 and V is TRBV14; 11 bases match TRBD2. The CDR3 is 13 amino acids. V was clipped by 8 bases and J by 9 bases; unmatched bases: 6. Germline CDR1 SGHDN, CDR2 FVKESK.

The rearrangement uses TRBV19 and TRBJ2-5; tentatively, D is TRBD1 (6 bases). This CDR3 is built from 12 residues. V lost 11 bases, J lost 0 bases, and 10 bases lay in between. Germline V gene lookup returns CDR1 LNHDA and CDR2 SQIVND (reference sequence). CDR3 bases: TGTGCCGTTGGGGGCTACCAAGAGACCCAGTACTTC. Translation gives CAVGGYQETQYF.

This chain joins TRBV5-1 and TRBJ1-6; possible D gene TRBD1, 6 bases. Per the germline V gene, CDR1 is SGHRS and CDR2 is YFSETQ. V was trimmed by 0 bases and J by 10 bases, leaving 14 bases between them. CDR3 size: 15 residues. CDR3 sequence (DNA): TGCGCCAGCAGCTTGGTCGCACAGGGAGTATCACCCCTCCACTTT. Translation gives CASSLVAQGVSPLHF.

CDR3 DNA sequence: TGTGCCAGCAGCTATGCAGATACGCAGTATTTT. Protein product: CASSYADTQYF. This chain uses TRBV5-6 with TRBJ2-3; the D is unclear. The CDR3 is 11 residues long. CDR1 and CDR2 (germline): SGHDT, YYEEEE. The V end was cut by 3 bases, the J end by 4 bases, with 3 bases between.

The gene calls are TRBV30 and TRBJ1-2; 8 bases agree with TRBD1. Germline V gives CDR1 GTSNPN, CDR2 SVGIG (reference sequence). The CDR3 is 13 residues long. The V segment lost 2 bases and the J segment 4 bases; nucleotides outside the gene matches: 3. Written as DNA, the CDR3 is TGTGCCTGGAGTCGGGGACAGGTCTATGGCTACACCTTC. Its translation is CAWSRGQVYGYTF. Complete variable domain (other parts from reference TRBV30 and TRBJ1-2): SQTIHQWPATLVQPVGSPLSLECTVEGTSNPNLYWYRQAAGRGLQLLFYSVGIGQISSEVPQNLSASRPQDRQFILSSKKLLLSDSGFYLCAWSRGQVYGYTFGSGTRLTVV.

This clone was counted only a few times. The V and J genes are TRBV7-3 and TRBJ2-6, with D possibly called TRBD1 or TRBD2 (5 bases each). CDR1 is SGHTA, CDR2 FQGTGA, per germline. The V end lost 5 bases, the J end lost 5 bases, and 16 bases lay between the germline ends. The CDR3 is 16 amino acids. The CDR3 DNA reads TGTGCCAGCAGCCCGGGACGGTCCCCGAGGGCCAACGTCCTGACTTTC. Its protein is CASSPGRSPRANVLTF.

This clone has a handful of counts. The V gene is TRBV7-8, the J gene TRBJ2-1; D possibly corresponds to TRBD1 (8 bases). The CDR3 is 16 amino acids. V lost 5 bases, J lost 10 bases, and 24 bases lay in between. CDR1 SGHVS and CDR2 FQNEAQ come from the germline V gene. DNA of the CDR3: TGTGCCAGCAGCGAATCCGGGACAGGCGGGAGCGGGGAGCAGTTCTTC. This encodes CASSESGTGGSGEQFF.

The chain employs TRBV5-1 and TRBJ2-7; TRBD1 aligns across 7 bases. J was trimmed by 4 bases and V by 0 bases; bases with no gene match: 4. Germline V lookup: CDR1 SGHRS, CDR2 YFSETQ. The CDR3 runs 14 residues. CDR3 loop: CASSLERGLYEQYF. CDR3 sequence (DNA): TGCGCCAGCAGCTTGGAAAGGGGGCTTTACGAGCAGTACTTC. Filled out from reference TRBV5-1 and TRBJ2-7, the complete variable domain reads KAGVTQTPRYLIKTRGQQVTLSCSPISGHRSVSWYQQTPGQGLQFLFEYFSETQRNKGNFPGRFSGRQFSNSRSEMNVSTLELGDSALYLCASSLERGLYEQYFGPGTRLTVT.

The chain is built from TRBV10-3 and TRBJ2-2; D is possibly TRBD2 (5 bases). The CDR3 consists of 14 residues. Deletions cut 2 bases from V and 4 bases from J, with 8 bases between. Looked up from germline, CDR1 is ENHRY and CDR2 is SYGVKD. CDR3 sequence (DNA): TGTGCCATCAGTGAGGTGGAGGTCACCGGGGAGCTGTTTTTT. This sequence encodes CAISEVEVTGELFF.

The rearrangement links TRBV13 to TRBJ1-2; D perhaps matches TRBD1 (6 bases). The germline V gene encodes CDR1 PRHDT and CDR2 FYEKMQ (reference sequence). The CDR3 has 16 amino acids. V was shortened by 5 bases and J by 3 bases, with 19 bases between the two germline ends. CDR3 protein: CASSPDRAGEDYGYTF. CDR3 bases: TGTGCCAGCAGCCCGGACCGGGCAGGGGAGGACTATGGCTACACCTTC. Combining the CDR3 with reference TRBV13 and TRBJ1-2 gives the whole variable domain AAGVIQSPRHLIKEKRETATLKCYPIPRHDTVYWYQQGPGQDPQFLISFYEKMQSDKGSIPDRFSAQQFSDYHSELNMSSLELGDSALYFCASSPDRAGEDYGYTFGSGTRLTVV.

The chain employs TRBV10-3 and TRBJ2-1; TRBD2 matches at 7 bases. This CDR3 contains 13 residues. With V trimmed by 8 bases and J by 5 bases, 6 bases remained unmatched. The germline V gene has CDR1 ENHRY and CDR2 SYGVKD. Here the CDR3 DNA reads TGTGCCATCTGCGGGAGCCCCGACAATGAGCAGTTCTTC. As protein: CAICGSPDNEQFF.

This chain connects TRBV4-1 to TRBJ2-1; D unclear. The CDR3 spans 15 residues. The V end was cut by 3 bases, the J end by 5 bases, with 14 bases between. Germline V gene sequence: CDR1 MGHRA, CDR2 YSYEKL. For the CDR3, the DNA is TGCGCCAGCAGCCACCAAACGGCCCCAAACAATGAGCAGTTCTTC. The encoded protein is CASSHQTAPNNEQFF.

The CDR3 reads CSVGSYQETQYF. The CDR3, as DNA: TGCAGCGTTGGGTCGTACCAAGAGACCCAGTACTTC. V usage is TRBV29-1 and J usage is TRBJ2-5; unclear D gene. CDR3 length: 12 amino acids. Germline V CDR1 and CDR2: SQVTM, ANQGSEA. Trimming shortened V by 4 bases and J by 0 bases, and 6 bases separated the two germline ends. Combining the CDR3 with reference TRBV29-1 and TRBJ2-5 gives the whole variable domain SAVISQKPSRDICQRGTSLTIQCQVDSQVTMMFWYRQQPGQSLTLIATANQGSEATYESGFVIDKFPISRPNLTFSTLTVSNMSPEDSSIYLCSVGSYQETQYFGPGTRLLVL.

V gene TRBV11-2 combines with J gene TRBJ2-3; D remains unclear. CDR3 length equals 16 residues. Trimming left V 1 base short and J 0 bases short, with 11 bases between. Germline lookup yields CDR1 SGHAT and CDR2 FQNNGV. The CDR3 nucleotides are TGTGCCAGCAGCTTAGTTAGGGCTACTAGCACAGATACGCAGTATTTT. It encodes CASSLVRATSTDTQYF. Variable domain in full (rest from reference TRBV11-2 and TRBJ2-3): EAGVAQSPRYKIIEKRQSVAFWCNPISGHATLYWYQQILGQGPKLLIQFQNNGVVDDSQLPKDRFSAERLKGVDSTLKIQPAKLEDSAVYLCASSLVRATSTDTQYFGPGTRLTVL.

This clone has a count of ten or more. This chain connects TRBV28 to TRBJ2-7; the D call may be TRBD1 or TRBD2 (5 bases each). The V end lost 6 bases, the J end lost 3 bases, and 12 bases lay between the germline ends. From germline, CDR1 is MDHEN and CDR2 SYDVKM. The CDR3 is made up of 13 amino acids. The DNA for the CDR3 is TGTGCCAGCAGGACCCGGGACGGCTACGAGCAGTACTTC. It codes for CASRTRDGYEQYF. Together with reference TRBV28 and TRBJ2-7, the CDR3 gives the full variable domain: DVKVTQSSRYLVKRTGEKVFLECVQDMDHENMFWYRQDPGLGLRLIYFSYDVKMKEKGDIPEGYSVSREKKERFSLILESASTNQTSMYLCASRTRDGYEQYFGPGTRLTVT.

As to this clone: A read error is possible here, since a much larger clone lies one base away. Other DNA sequences of this sample code for an identical CDR3. The chain couples TRBV9 to TRBJ1-1, with D possibly being TRBD1 (5 bases). The CDR3 has 13 residues. CDR1 SGDLS and CDR2 YYNGEE come from the germline V gene. V was cut by 4 bases and J by 1 base, with 8 bases left in between. The CDR3 DNA reads as TGTGCCAGCAGCCCTACAGGGAACACTGAAGCTTTCTTT. It specifies CASSPTGNTEAFF.